This T cell receptor (beta chain) was retrieved from a study of CD8 T cells in ankylosing spondylitis. TCRdb re-called the 5' RACE reads through MiXCR, storing one row per CDR3 protein. The sample shows some 30,000 distinct CDR3 sequences, roughly 7.9% of them seen only once. This clonotype was seen ten or more times. The germline CDR1 and CDR2 sequences are SGHTA and FQGNSA. The V gene lost 1 base and the J gene lost 0 bases, with 3 bases spanning the gap. This CDR3 region has 14 residues. Material for sequencing was blood, either unsorted or a sorted T cell fraction (not recorded which). This receptor was taken from a male donor with ankylosing spondylitis or in good health (not recorded which). The chain is built from TRBV7-2 and TRBJ2-2; D ambiguous. The CDR3 region is CASSLGANTGELFF. Here the CDR3 DNA reads TGTGCCAGCAGCTTAGGAGCGAACACCGGGGAGCTGTTTTTT.